This T cell receptor beta chain was sequenced for a study of beta chain features in type 1 diabetes. Study-wide points: Shortening that was moderate but significant affected the TCRB CDR3s of Type 1 diabetes patients in all four CD4+ subsets.

The germline gives CDR1 SQVTM, CDR2 ANQGSEA. The V and J ends lost 4 bases and 0 bases respectively, with 24 bases between them. CDR3 length equals 18 residues. As regards this clone: Its antigen is currently unknown.

The investigators reverse transcribed all of the isolated RNA, so they sequenced expressed TCRB transcripts. Assay used: immunoSEQ multiplex PCR; TCRdb lists only in-frame clones, some missing. Altogether 240,000 or so clones are present, over 20% being singletons, with the ten largest covering 0.028%. This chain links TRBV29-1 with TRBJ1-1, with no clear D. Sequences were obtained from naive CD4+ T cells from blood. The clonotype comes from a middle-aged woman with type 1 diabetes. CDR3 sequence (DNA): TGCAGCGTTGGATTTGCGGGGATTCTAGGGTTCATGAACACTGAAGCTTTCTTT. Amino acids: CSVGFAGILGFMNTEAFF.